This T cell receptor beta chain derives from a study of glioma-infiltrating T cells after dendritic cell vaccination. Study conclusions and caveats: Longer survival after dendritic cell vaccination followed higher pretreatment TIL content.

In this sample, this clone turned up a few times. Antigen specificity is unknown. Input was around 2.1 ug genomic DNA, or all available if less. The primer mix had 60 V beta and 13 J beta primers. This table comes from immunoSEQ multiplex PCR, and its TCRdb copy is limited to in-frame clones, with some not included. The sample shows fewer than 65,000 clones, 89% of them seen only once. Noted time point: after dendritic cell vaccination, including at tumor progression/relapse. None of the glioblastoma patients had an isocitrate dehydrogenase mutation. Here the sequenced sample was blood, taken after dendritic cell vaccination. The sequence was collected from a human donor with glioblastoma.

CDR3 sequence reads: CSMDFQGLGTEAFF. The CDR3 DNA reads TGCAGCATGGACTTTCAGGGGCTGGGGACTGAAGCTTTCTTT. The chain couples TRBV29-1 to TRBJ1-1, with D possibly being TRBD1 (6 bases). The CDR3 sequence is 14 residues long. The ends were cut back, 8 bases at V and 5 bases at J, with 21 bases in the middle. Germline loops: CDR1 SQVTM, CDR2 ANQGSEA. The complete variable domain, with remaining parts taken from reference TRBV29-1 and TRBJ1-1, reads SAVISQKPSRDICQRGTSLTIQCQVDSQVTMMFWYRQQPGQSLTLIATANQGSEATYESGFVIDKFPISRPNLTFSTLTVSNMSPEDSSIYLCSMDFQGLGTEAFFGQGTRLTVV.